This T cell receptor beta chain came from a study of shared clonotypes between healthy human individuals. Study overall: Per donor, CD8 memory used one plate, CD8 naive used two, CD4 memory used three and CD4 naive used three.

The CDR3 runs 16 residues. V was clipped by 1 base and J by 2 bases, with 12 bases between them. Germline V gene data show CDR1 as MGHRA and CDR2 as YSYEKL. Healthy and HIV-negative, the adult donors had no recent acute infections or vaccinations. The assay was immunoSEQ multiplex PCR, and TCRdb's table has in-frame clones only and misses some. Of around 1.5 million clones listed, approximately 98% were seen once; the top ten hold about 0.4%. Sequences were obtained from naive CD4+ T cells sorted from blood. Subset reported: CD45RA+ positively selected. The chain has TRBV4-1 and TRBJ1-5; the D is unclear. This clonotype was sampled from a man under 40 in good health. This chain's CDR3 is CASSQAPRGRNQPQHF. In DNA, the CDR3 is TGCGCCAGCAGCCAAGCCCCACGAGGCCGCAATCAGCCCCAGCATTTT.